This T cell receptor beta chain was captured in a study of beta chain features in type 1 diabetes. This clone was counted many times. Antigen unknown. General observations from the study: Type 1 diabetes patients showed a moderate but significant shortening of TCRB CDR3s in all four CD4+ subsets.

What was sequenced were expressed TCRB transcripts, since all of the isolated RNA had been reverse transcribed. Produced via immunoSEQ multiplex PCR; TCRdb's table is partial and in-frame only. In the table there are about 150,000 clones, under 9.5% of which are singletons. The receptor was isolated from a young man with type 1 diabetes. The material sequenced was central memory CD4+ T cells from blood.

CDR3 nucleotide sequence: TGTGCCATTGGCAGGGTGAACTCTGGGGCCAACGTCCTGACTTTC. This encodes CAIGRVNSGANVLTF. The chain uses TRBV28 and TRBJ2-6, with D possibly being TRBD1 (5 bases). The germline V gene has CDR1 MDHEN and CDR2 SYDVKM. This CDR3 is built from 15 residues. V gave up 10 bases and J gave up 0 bases, with 13 bases separating them.